The 21 T cell receptor beta chains listed next were all sequenced from one sample in a study of T cells in Graves' hyperthyroidism and ophthalmopathy. TCR beta CDR3 sequences were amplified from RNA transcripts. The primer set for the first-round RT-PCR of the TCR CDR3 was HTBI. In TCRdb, the multiplex PCR reads were re-called with MiXCR into one record per CDR3 protein. This table has roughly 350,000 distinct CDR3 sequences, roughly 15% appearing once. The material sequenced was blood. These TCRs come from a woman aged 40 to 50 with Graves' ophthalmopathy.

This clonotype came up a few times. V is TRBV2 and J is TRBJ1-6; D is uncertain. Germline V lookup: CDR1 SNHLY, CDR2 FYNNEI. There are 13 residues in the CDR3. Trimming removed 7 bases at V and 4 bases at J, with 8 bases between. CDR3 bases: TGTGCCAGCACAGTCGGTTATAATTCACCCCTCCACTTT. It encodes CASTVGYNSPLHF. The full variable domain, completed using reference TRBV2 and TRBJ1-6, is EPEVTQTPSHQVTQMGQEVILRCVPISNHLYFYWYRQILGQKVEFLVSFYNNEISEKSEIFDDQFSVERPDGSNFTLKIRSTKLEDSAMYFCASTVGYNSPLHFGNGTRLTVT.

The rearrangement joins TRBV7-9 to TRBJ1-2, with D possibly matching TRBD1 (6 bases). The CDR3 length is 16 residues. Trimming took 5 bases from V and 2 from J, leaving 18 bases between them. The germline gives CDR1 SEHNR, CDR2 FQNEAQ (reference sequence). The CDR3, as DNA: TGTGCCAGCAGCGATAGAGGATCCGGGACAAACTATGGCTACACCTTC. It specifies CASSDRGSGTNYGYTF.

This clonotype was counted many times. The CDR3 sequence: CASSSLLGGTKDNEQFF. The CDR3 nucleotides are TGTGCCAGCAGCTCGCTATTAGGGGGTACAAAGGACAATGAGCAGTTCTTC. The chain joins TRBV11-2 to TRBJ2-1, with a weak D call TRBD1 (6 bases). Looked up from germline, CDR1 is SGHAT and CDR2 is FQNNGV. There are 17 residues in the CDR3. Trimming left V 4 bases short and J 5 bases short, with 21 bases between.

This rearrangement joins TRBV2 to TRBJ2-2; 7 bases agree with TRBD2. V trimming: 8 bases; J trimming: 5 bases; junction bases outside the gene matches: 5. The CDR3 has 13 amino acids. CDR1 is SNHLY, CDR2 FYNNEI, per germline. The CDR3 nucleotides are TGTGCCAGCGGGAGGGCCGTTACCGGGGAGCTGTTTTTT. Residues: CASGRAVTGELFF.

This rearrangement joins TRBV9 to TRBJ2-5; D is possibly TRBD2 (5 bases). Per the germline V gene, CDR1 is SGDLS and CDR2 is YYNGEE. CDR3 length equals 15 residues. Trimming left V 2 bases short and J 1 base short, with 12 bases between. The DNA of the CDR3 is TGTGCCAGCAGCGTTACAAGCGGTCCCCAAGAGACCCAGTACTTC. It specifies CASSVTSGPQETQYF.

Many counts were recorded for this clonotype. The chain employs TRBV6-1 and TRBJ2-1, with D possibly matching TRBD2 (6 bases). Germline CDR1 MNHNS, CDR2 SASEGT. This CDR3 region has 16 residues. The V end lost 5 bases, the J end lost 8 bases, and 22 bases lay between the germline ends. The CDR3 sequence: CASSFQGGGSIYEQFF. In nucleotides, the CDR3 is TGTGCCAGCAGTTTTCAGGGAGGCGGTTCTATATATGAGCAGTTCTTC.

In its sample, this clonotype was seen many times. The genes are TRBV12-3 or TRBV12-4 and TRBJ1-1, with D possibly being TRBD1 (5 bases). The CDR3 totals 15 residues. Trimming took 2 bases from V and 4 from J, leaving 14 bases between them. The CDR3 DNA follows: TGTGCCAGCAGTTTAAACAGGCGCTGGAGCACTGAAGCTTTCTTT. This translates into CASSLNRRWSTEAFF.

This clonotype was found a few times. Germline is not matched at one junction end, which may reflect a read error. V and J are TRBV6-1 and TRBJ2-5, with D tentatively TRBD2 (5 bases). The CDR3 runs 14 residues. Per germline, CDR1 MNHNS and CDR2 SASEGT. CDR3 loop: CASSEGGLQETQYF. CDR3 DNA: TGTGCCAGCAGCGAAGGCGGGCTACAAGAGACCCAGTACTTC.

This clonotype showed up many times. The gene calls are TRBV5-1 and TRBJ1-5; 8 bases map to TRBD1. CDR3 length: 16 amino acids. CDR1 and CDR2 (germline): SGHRS, YFSETQ. V lost 0 bases to trimming and J lost 6 bases; unmatched junction nucleotides: 8. The CDR3 loop is CASSLGAGGAGQPQHF. CDR3 nucleotides: TGCGCCAGCAGCTTGGGTGCAGGGGGCGCGGGTCAGCCCCAGCATTTT.

The table lists this clonotype with a few counts. The rearrangement uses TRBV12-3 or TRBV12-4 and TRBJ2-7; 8 nucleotides agree with TRBD2. V lost 5 bases to trimming and J lost 4 bases; unmatched junction nucleotides: 10. The CDR3 has 15 amino acids. The CDR3 region is CASSPSQRERYEQYF. Written as DNA, the CDR3 is TGTGCCAGCAGTCCTAGCCAGCGGGAGAGATACGAGCAGTACTTC.

The chain links TRBV19 to TRBJ2-5; D unclear. This CDR3 contains 14 residues. CDR1 is LNHDA, CDR2 SQIVND, per germline (reference sequence). Trimming took 3 bases from V and 2 from J, leaving 10 bases between them. CDR3 DNA sequence: TGTGCCAGTAGTATTAGTTTCAGACAAGAGACCCAGTACTTC. As protein: CASSISFRQETQYF.

The table lists this clonotype with many counts. The gene calls are TRBV11-3 and TRBJ1-2, with a weak D call TRBD1 (5 bases). The CDR3 totals 15 residues. V was clipped by 4 bases and J by 0 bases, with 12 bases between them. Germline V gene sequence: CDR1 SGHNT, CDR2 YENEEA. CDR3 protein: CASSSWTTANYGYTF. CDR3 DNA sequence: TGTGCCAGCAGCTCCTGGACAACAGCTAACTATGGCTACACCTTC.

The sample holds many counts of this clonotype. The DNA of the CDR3 is TGTGCCAGCAGCTTTAAGCGGATGAACTACAATGAGCAGTTCTTC. Protein: CASSFKRMNYNEQFF. The chain uses TRBV7-8 and TRBJ2-1; a possible D gene is TRBD2 (5 bases). The CDR3 covers 15 residues. Trimming stripped 3 bases from V and 3 bases from J, with 12 bases between. Germline CDR1 is SGHVS and CDR2 is FQNEAQ.

V usage is TRBV30 and J usage is TRBJ1-5, with D maybe TRBD1 (5 bases). This CDR3 is built from 13 residues. V lost 0 bases, J lost 7 bases, and 10 bases lay in between. From germline, CDR1 is GTSNPN and CDR2 SVGIG (reference sequence). CDR3 sequence (DNA): TGTGCCTGGAGTGTTGGAGGGGACCAGCCCCAGCATTTT. This translates into CAWSVGGDQPQHF. The full variable domain, with the rest looked up from reference TRBV30 and TRBJ1-5, is SQTIHQWPATLVQPVGSPLSLECTVEGTSNPNLYWYRQAAGRGLQLLFYSVGIGQISSEVPQNLSASRPQDRQFILSSKKLLLSDSGFYLCAWSVGGDQPQHFGDGTRLSIL.

The chain has TRBV9 and TRBJ2-7, with D perhaps matching TRBD1 (5 bases). The CDR3 runs to 16 residues. Germline loops: CDR1 SGDLS, CDR2 YYNGEE. The V end was cut by 2 bases, the J end by 5 bases, with 20 bases between. CDR3: CASSVLAGQNSNEQYF. Here the CDR3 DNA reads TGTGCCAGCAGCGTCCTCGCAGGGCAAAATAGTAACGAGCAGTACTTC. The variable domain in full, with the rest retrieved from reference TRBV9 and TRBJ2-7, is DSGVTQTPKHLITATGQRVTLRCSPRSGDLSVYWYQQSLDQGLQFLIQYYNGEERAKGNILERFSAQQFPDLHSELNLSSLELGDSALYFCASSVLAGQNSNEQYFGPGTRLTVT.

The gene calls are TRBV7-9 and TRBJ1-2; 8 positions match TRBD1. With V trimmed by 4 bases and J by 8 bases, 15 bases remained unmatched. CDR1 SEHNR and CDR2 FQNEAQ come from the germline V gene (reference sequence). This CDR3 is 16 amino acids long. The CDR3, as DNA: TGTGCCAGCAGCTCGAACCAGAAGACAGGGGATCGGGGCTACACCTTC. This gives the protein CASSSNQKTGDRGYTF. Variable domain in full (rest from reference TRBV7-9 and TRBJ1-2): DTGVSQNPRHKITKRGQNVTFRCDPISEHNRLYWYRQTLGQGPEFLTYFQNEAQLEKSRLLSDRFSAERPKGSFSTLEIQRTEQGDSAMYLCASSSNQKTGDRGYTFGSGTRLTVV.

The sample holds many counts of this clonotype. DNA of the CDR3: TGTGCCACCAGTGAAATGGGGACAGATGCTTCCGGGGAGCTGTTTTTT. As protein: CATSEMGTDASGELFF. The chain carries TRBV24-1 and TRBJ2-2, with 7 positions matching TRBD1. Losses at the gene ends were 4 bases for V and 6 bases for J; bases not matched to a gene: 10. CDR3 length equals 16 residues. Looked up from germline, CDR1 is KGHDR and CDR2 is SFDVKD.

This chain uses TRBV10-3 with TRBJ2-7; the D gene is possibly TRBD2 (6 bases). With 5 bases removed from V and 3 bases from J, the gap between germline ends came to 14 bases. Germline values: CDR1 ENHRY, CDR2 SYGVKD. CDR3 length: 14 residues. In nucleotides, the CDR3 is TGTGCCATCAGTCAACCGGGGGAAGGCTACGAGCAGTACTTC. It translates to CAISQPGEGYEQYF.

This clonotype was observed a few times. The chain couples TRBV28 to TRBJ2-7, with D tentatively TRBD1 (5 bases). Per germline, CDR1 MDHEN and CDR2 SYDVKM. V was pared by 0 bases and J by 6 bases, with 12 bases between. The CDR3 is 14 amino acids. The CDR3 reads CASSLWQGGLEQYF. DNA for the CDR3: TGTGCCAGCAGTTTATGGCAGGGCGGCCTCGAGCAGTACTTC.

This clonotype has a count of ten or more. The V gene is TRBV6-1, the J gene TRBJ1-6, with D uncertain. The ends were cut back, 1 base at V and 12 bases at J, with 10 bases in the middle. Per the germline V gene, CDR1 is MNHNS and CDR2 is SASEGT. This CDR3 region has 13 residues. As DNA, the CDR3 is TGTGCCAGCAGTGAAGACTCGATTGTACCCCTCCACTTT. As protein: CASSEDSIVPLHF.

There are many counts of this clonotype. CDR3 in amino acids: CASRRGAQETQYF. The CDR3 DNA sequence: TGTGCCAGCAGGAGAGGGGCCCAAGAGACCCAGTACTTC. The rearrangement links TRBV25-1 to TRBJ2-5, with D possibly being TRBD1 or TRBD2 (5 bases each). Germline values: CDR1 MGHDK, CDR2 SYGVNS. This CDR3 has 13 residues. V was trimmed by 6 bases and J by 1 base, leaving 9 bases between them.